Presented here are 28 T cell receptor beta chains from one specimen sequenced in a study of PD-1 blockade in classical Hodgkin lymphoma. Measured with immunoSEQ multiplex PCR; TCRdb has only the in-frame clones, and not every one. The table includes 4,000 to 5,000 clones, around 71% detected once. Each patient's relapse followed autologous stem cell transplantation, and brentuximab vedotin exposure varied. This specimen was peripheral blood mononuclear cells (PBMCs), taken at baseline. The receptor source for this set is a human donor with classical Hodgkin lymphoma.

The chain uses TRBV28 and TRBJ2-7; 8 nucleotides line up with TRBD1. J lost 10 bases, V lost 3 bases, and 5 bases had no gene match. The CDR3 consists of 12 residues. Germline V gives CDR1 MDHEN, CDR2 SYDVKM. CDR3 DNA sequence: TGTGCCAGCAGTTTTGGGACAGGAGTACAGTACTTC. Protein sequence: CASSFGTGVQYF.

This clone showed up just once. CDR3: CASSQDQVGTGELFF. CDR3 nucleotides: TGCGCCAGCAGCCAAGATCAAGTAGGCACCGGGGAGCTGTTTTTT. The chain carries TRBV4-3 and TRBJ2-2; D remains unclear. The CDR3 covers 15 residues. Germline CDR1 LGHNA, CDR2 YSLEER. V was clipped by 0 bases and J by 4 bases, with 9 bases between them.

The chain carries TRBV7-2 and TRBJ2-7, with 9 bases aligning to TRBD1. CDR1 is SGHTA, CDR2 FQGNSA, per germline. CDR3 length: 14 amino acids. The ends lost 4 bases at V and 2 bases at J; junction bases unmatched: 3. The DNA for the CDR3 is TGTGCCAGCAGCTCGAGGACAGGGGCCTACGAGCAGTACTTC. Amino acids: CASSSRTGAYEQYF.

The rearrangement links TRBV6-5 to TRBJ1-2, with 9 bases matching TRBD1. The CDR3 contains 14 residues. The trim removed 2 bases at V and 2 bases at J, leaving 0 bases unmatched. The V gene's germline CDR1 is MNHEY and CDR2 SVGAGI. The CDR3 loop reads CASSYGTGNYGYTF. CDR3 bases: TGTGCCAGCAGTTACGGGACAGGGAACTATGGCTACACCTTC.

The chain uses TRBV5-1 and TRBJ1-3, with a weak D call TRBD1 (6 bases). Germline V gene sequence: CDR1 SGHRS, CDR2 YFSETQ. The CDR3 is 13 amino acids. Deletions cut 4 bases from V and 3 bases from J, with 8 bases between. In DNA form, the CDR3 reads TGCGCCAGCAGCCCGGACAGTGGAAACACCATATATTTT. Translating gives CASSPDSGNTIYF.

CDR3 sequence (DNA): TGCGCCAGCAGCTCGGGACAGGCCTCTGGGGCCAAAAACATTCAGTACTTC. It translates to CASSSGQASGAKNIQYF. This chain joins TRBV5-1 and TRBJ2-4; 8 bases line up with TRBD1. This CDR3 region has 17 residues. The V segment lost 3 bases and the J segment 1 base; nucleotides outside the gene matches: 9. Germline CDR1 and CDR2: SGHRS and YFSETQ.

The CDR3 DNA sequence: TGTGCCAGCTCACCAAGGGATCGAGGGGAGCTGTTTTTT. Amino acid sequence: CASSPRDRGELFF. V gene TRBV18 combines with J gene TRBJ2-2; unclear D gene. Germline V gives CDR1 KGHSH, CDR2 LQKENI. The CDR3 is made up of 13 amino acids. The V end lost 2 bases, the J end lost 8 bases, and 9 bases lay between the germline ends.

The J gene is TRBJ2-7, the V gene TRBV5-4, with TRBD1 matching over 7 bases. Per the germline V gene, CDR1 is SGHNT and CDR2 is YYREEE (reference sequence). Trimming took 4 bases from V and 0 from J; bases not matched to a gene: 7. CDR3 length: 15 amino acids. The CDR3 nucleotides are TGTGCCAGCAGCGCAACCAGGGGGAGCTCCTACGAGCAGTACTTC. It codes for CASSATRGSSYEQYF.

The rearrangement links TRBV5-5 to TRBJ2-7; TRBD1 might be the D (6 bases). Trimming removed 0 bases from V and 5 bases from J, with 9 bases in between. The CDR3 has 13 residues. Looked up from germline, CDR1 is SGHKS and CDR2 is YYEKEE (reference sequence). The CDR3 here is CASSLEGDDEQYF. For the CDR3, the DNA is TGTGCCAGCAGCTTGGAGGGGGACGACGAGCAGTACTTC.

V usage is TRBV19 and J usage is TRBJ1-1; no definite D call. The length of the CDR3 is 14 residues. Trimming removed 4 bases from V and 11 bases from J, with 20 bases in between. The germline gives CDR1 LNHDA, CDR2 SQIVND (reference sequence). The CDR3 loop is CASSTYSREESAFF. The CDR3 region has the DNA TGTGCCAGTAGTACCTACAGTAGGGAAGAATCGGCTTTCTTT.

The chain joins TRBV27 to TRBJ1-6, with D perhaps TRBD1 (6 bases). The germline CDR1 and CDR2 sequences are MNHEY and SMNVEV (reference sequence). This CDR3 contains 14 residues. V was clipped by 2 bases and J by 8 bases, with 10 bases between them. In DNA form, the CDR3 reads TGTGCCAGCAGTTTAAGGCAGGGGTATTCACCCCTCCACTTT. This translates into CASSLRQGYSPLHF.

The rearrangement uses TRBV7-2 and TRBJ1-2, with a tentative D call TRBD1 (6 bases). Trimming took off 5 bases at V and 0 bases at J, with 10 bases between the two ends. The CDR3 has 14 amino acids. CDR1 is SGHTA, CDR2 FQGNSA, per germline. The CDR3 spells CASSLWTANYGYTF. In DNA, the CDR3 is TGTGCCAGCAGCCTATGGACAGCTAACTATGGCTACACCTTC.

This clone was seen only once. The gene calls are TRBV5-4 and TRBJ2-4; D is unresolved. Germline CDR1 is SGHNT and CDR2 is YYREEE (reference sequence). Deletions cut 4 bases from V and 5 bases from J, with 7 bases between. CDR3 length: 12 residues. CDR3 in amino acids: CASSQSENIQYF. As DNA, the CDR3 is TGTGCCAGCAGCCAATCGGAAAACATTCAGTACTTC.

The rearrangement joins TRBV5-4 to TRBJ2-1; 11 bases map to TRBD2. Germline CDR1 SGHNT, CDR2 YYREEE (reference sequence). The CDR3 extends over 16 amino acids. V was pared by 2 bases and J by 4 bases, with 5 bases of the junction left unmatched. The CDR3 coding sequence is TGTGCCAGCAGCTTCCCCCTAGCGGGAGGTTACAATGAGCAGTTCTTC. It is translated as CASSFPLAGGYNEQFF. Full variable domain (outside the CDR3, taken from reference TRBV5-4 and TRBJ2-1): ETGVTQSPTHLIKTRGQQVTLRCSSQSGHNTVSWYQQALGQGPQFIFQYYREEENGRGNFPPRFSGLQFPNYSSELNVNALELDDSALYLCASSFPLAGGYNEQFFGPGTRLTVL.

V gene TRBV4-3 combines with J gene TRBJ1-4; D call uncertain. Germline CDR1 is LGHNA and CDR2 is YSLEER. The V end lost 0 bases, the J end lost 5 bases, and 13 bases lay between the germline ends. The CDR3 contains 16 residues. The CDR3 loop reads CASSQDGTAGNEKLFF. CDR3 in DNA: TGCGCCAGCAGCCAAGACGGTACTGCGGGGAATGAAAAACTGTTTTTT.

This clone was observed once. The V call is TRBV15, the J call TRBJ1-2; the D gene is possibly TRBD1 (5 bases). V was pared by 0 bases and J by 5 bases, with 10 bases between. The CDR3 runs to 14 residues. CDR1 and CDR2 (germline): LNHNV, YYDKDF (reference sequence). The CDR3 nucleotides are TGTGCCACCAGCAGAGATGGGGGAAGGTATGGCTACACCTTC. Amino acid sequence: CATSRDGGRYGYTF.

The V call is TRBV29-1, the J call TRBJ1-2; a possible D gene is TRBD1 (5 bases). V shed 0 bases and J shed 8 bases, with 16 bases lying between them. Germline lookup yields CDR1 SQVTM and CDR2 ANQGSEA. This CDR3 has 14 amino acids. This CDR3 reads CSVEEDEGMGGYTF. DNA for the CDR3: TGCAGCGTTGAAGAGGATGAGGGGATGGGCGGCTACACCTTC.

This sequence joins TRBV7-8 and TRBJ2-7; D may be TRBD1 or TRBD2 (5 bases each). CDR3 size: 13 residues. Germline V lookup: CDR1 SGHVS, CDR2 FQNEAQ. Trimming removed 5 bases from V and 6 bases from J, with 14 bases in between. The CDR3 DNA is TGTGCCAGCAGCCCCGGGGCAGGCCGCGAGCAGTACTTC. It codes for CASSPGAGREQYF.

V gene TRBV20-1 combines with J gene TRBJ1-2; weak D call: TRBD1 (6 bases). Trimming shortened V by 7 bases and J by 2 bases, and 8 bases separated the two germline ends. Germline assignment: CDR1 DFQATT and CDR2 SNEGSKA (reference sequence). This CDR3 is 11 amino acids long. DNA of the CDR3: TGCAGTGGAGGACAGAACTATGGCTACACCTTC. Protein: CSGGQNYGYTF.

The DNA of the CDR3 is TGTGCCAGCAGCGTAAAAGGGGCGTGGGGCTACGAGCAGTACTTC. Amino acid sequence: CASSVKGAWGYEQYF. J is TRBJ2-7 and V is TRBV13, with D possibly matching TRBD1 (5 bases). The V gene lost 5 bases and the J gene lost 3 bases, with 17 bases spanning the gap. Per germline, CDR1 PRHDT and CDR2 FYEKMQ (reference sequence). The CDR3 sequence is 15 residues long.

This clone was counted once. The chain employs TRBV28 and TRBJ1-2; TRBD1 might be the D (6 bases). V was clipped by 5 bases and J by 8 bases, with 12 bases between them. The CDR3 has 12 amino acids. CDR1 MDHEN and CDR2 SYDVKM come from the germline V gene. The CDR3 region is CASSAGGEGYTF. In DNA, the CDR3 is TGTGCCAGCAGTGCGGGGGGCGAGGGCTACACCTTC.

The chain has TRBV2 and TRBJ1-1, with 7 bases identical to TRBD1. This CDR3 is built from 15 residues. V was clipped by 6 bases and J by 0 bases; unmatched bases: 7. Germline values: CDR1 SNHLY, CDR2 FYNNEI. In DNA, the CDR3 is TGTGCCAGCAGGCGGGGACAGTTTATGAACACTGAAGCTTTCTTT. It yields the protein CASRRGQFMNTEAFF. The full variable domain, with the rest looked up from reference TRBV2 and TRBJ1-1, is EPEVTQTPSHQVTQMGQEVILRCVPISNHLYFYWYRQILGQKVEFLVSFYNNEISEKSEIFDDQFSVERPDGSNFTLKIRSTKLEDSAMYFCASRRGQFMNTEAFFGQGTRLTVV.

The rearrangement joins TRBV28 to TRBJ2-7; 7 positions match TRBD1. CDR1 is MDHEN, CDR2 SYDVKM, per germline. After removal of 3 bases from V and 13 bases from J, the junction contained 12 bases not matched to a gene. CDR3 size: 13 residues. CDR3 loop: CASSFGRQGPFYF. In nucleotides, the CDR3 is TGTGCCAGCAGTTTTGGGCGACAGGGCCCCTTTTACTTC.

J is TRBJ1-1 and V is TRBV9; no clear D. This CDR3 has 13 amino acids. Germline V gene lookup returns CDR1 SGDLS and CDR2 YYNGEE. V lost 1 base and J lost 3, with 7 bases in between. The CDR3 region has the DNA TGTGCCAGCAGCGTAAAGGTTCACACTGAAGCTTTCTTT. It is translated as CASSVKVHTEAFF.

Comments on this clone: The same CDR3 also results from other DNA sequences found in this sample. V and J are TRBV6-5 and TRBJ2-3; D is undetermined. The germline gives CDR1 MNHEY, CDR2 SVGAGI. The CDR3 covers 11 residues. V gave up 4 bases and J gave up 2 bases, with 1 base separating them. The CDR3: CASSSTDTQYF. As DNA, the CDR3 is TGTGCCAGCAGTTCCACAGATACGCAGTATTTT.

The gene calls are TRBV7-9 and TRBJ2-1; 12 bases line up with TRBD2. Trimming removed 3 bases from V and 7 bases from J; junction bases left unmatched: 1. The CDR3 contains 14 residues. Germline V gene sequence: CDR1 SEHNR, CDR2 FQNEAQ (reference sequence). CDR3 DNA: TGTGCCAGCAGCTTGGGGACTAGCGGGAATGAGCAGTTCTTC. Amino acid sequence: CASSLGTSGNEQFF.

CDR3 in amino acids: CSAIVYGYTF. The CDR3 region has the DNA TGCAGTGCCATAGTCTATGGCTACACCTTC. The chain has TRBV20-1 and TRBJ1-2; D is ambiguous. There are 10 residues in the CDR3. Germline V lookup: CDR1 DFQATT, CDR2 SNEGSKA (reference sequence). Trimming shortened V by 6 bases and J by 4 bases, and 6 bases separated the two germline ends.

This chain uses TRBV5-4 with TRBJ2-7; no definite D call. Germline V CDR1 and CDR2: SGHNT, YYREEE (reference sequence). The CDR3 loop spans 14 amino acids. V was cut by 0 bases and J by 0 bases, with 7 bases left in between. This chain's CDR3 is CASSLEYYSYEQYF. The CDR3 region has the DNA TGTGCCAGCAGCTTGGAATACTACTCCTACGAGCAGTACTTC.